A single sample is the source of the 20 T cell receptor beta chains below, sequenced in a study of blood T cell repertoires in COVID-19. Produced via immunoSEQ multiplex PCR; TCRdb's table is partial and in-frame only. The sample holds over 130,000 clones, approximately 87% seen once. The sample comprised PBMCs or T cells enriched from blood (not recorded which). The receptors were gathered from a middle-aged man in a cohort exposed to, infected with or recovered from COVID-19 (not recorded which).

V and J are TRBV10-1 and TRBJ2-7; 12 bases are shared with TRBD1. The CDR3 is 17 amino acids. J was trimmed by 6 bases and V by 0 bases; bases with no gene match: 9. The V gene's germline CDR1 is WNHNN and CDR2 SYGVQD (reference sequence). The CDR3 region is CASSESYGTGGFGEQYF. The CDR3 bases are TGCGCCAGCAGTGAGTCCTATGGGACAGGGGGCTTTGGCGAGCAGTACTTC.

DNA of the CDR3: TGTGCCAGCTCACCAAGCCCCGGGACAGGGGAAAATGAGCAGTTCTTC. It is translated as CASSPSPGTGENEQFF. The V call is TRBV18, the J call TRBJ2-1; 10 bases line up with TRBD1. The CDR3 totals 16 residues. The germline gives CDR1 KGHSH, CDR2 LQKENI. With 2 bases clipped from V and 7 bases from J, the junction kept 8 bases outside the gene matches.

This clone was recorded a few times. The V call is TRBV19, the J call TRBJ2-1; D call uncertain. The V end was cut by 4 bases, the J end by 0 bases, with 7 bases between. Germline V gives CDR1 LNHDA, CDR2 SQIVND (reference sequence). The CDR3 has 14 amino acids. The CDR3 sequence: CASSSGSSYNEQFF. The CDR3 coding sequence is TGTGCCAGTAGTAGCGGCAGCTCCTACAATGAGCAGTTCTTC.

This clone came up once. The genes are TRBV6-5 and TRBJ1-3; unclear D gene. The germline CDR1 and CDR2 sequences are MNHEY and SVGAGI. V was shortened by 8 bases and J by 3 bases, with 11 bases between the two germline ends. This CDR3 has 13 amino acids. The chain's CDR3 is CASGGQRGNTIYF. The CDR3 DNA follows: TGTGCCAGCGGCGGGCAGCGTGGAAACACCATATATTTT.

This clone was observed a few times. This chain uses TRBV10-1 with TRBJ2-2, with a weak D call TRBD1 (6 bases). CDR3 length: 12 amino acids. The V gene lost 6 bases and the J gene lost 7 bases, with 9 bases spanning the gap. CDR1 is WNHNN, CDR2 SYGVQD, per germline (reference sequence). DNA for the CDR3: TGCGCCAGCAGGGGGGCCGGCGGGGAGCTGTTTTTT. Translated, it gives CASRGAGGELFF.

The rearrangement joins TRBV28 to TRBJ2-7, with 10 positions matching TRBD1. V was pared by 5 bases and J by 4 bases, with 8 bases of the junction left unmatched. The CDR3 runs 15 residues. Germline V gene lookup returns CDR1 MDHEN and CDR2 SYDVKM. CDR3 protein: CASSATGTGVYEQYF. CDR3 nucleotide sequence: TGTGCCAGCAGTGCTACCGGGACAGGGGTTTACGAGCAGTACTTC. The full variable domain, with the rest looked up from reference TRBV28 and TRBJ2-7, is DVKVTQSSRYLVKRTGEKVFLECVQDMDHENMFWYRQDPGLGLRLIYFSYDVKMKEKGDIPEGYSVSREKKERFSLILESASTNQTSMYLCASSATGTGVYEQYFGPGTRLTVT.

The chain joins TRBV19 to TRBJ2-5; possibly TRBD1 for D (6 bases). Germline CDR1 and CDR2: LNHDA and SQIVND (reference sequence). The CDR3 totals 13 residues. V was trimmed by 5 bases and J by 2 bases, leaving 9 bases between them. For the CDR3, the DNA is TGTGCCAGTAGTTCCGGGACACAAGAGACCCAGTACTTC. Translated, it gives CASSSGTQETQYF.

The chain joins TRBV6-6 to TRBJ1-5; D is unresolved. The CDR3 runs to 12 residues. Trimming took off 6 bases at V and 3 bases at J, with 6 bases between the two ends. Germline V CDR1 and CDR2: MNHNY, SVGAGI (reference sequence). CDR3 DNA: TGTGCCAGCAGAGCACCCAATCAGCCCCAGCATTTT. Residues: CASRAPNQPQHF.

This chain uses TRBV6-5 with TRBJ1-5; 7 nucleotides agree with TRBD1. The CDR3 sequence is 14 residues long. The junction had 3 bases not matched to a gene; V was cut back by 7 bases and J by 0 bases. Per germline, CDR1 MNHEY and CDR2 SVGAGI. The CDR3, as DNA: TGTGCCAGCACCAGGGGGGATAGCAATCAGCCCCAGCATTTT. It codes for CASTRGDSNQPQHF.

The chain links TRBV6-2 or TRBV6-3 to TRBJ2-5; 9 nucleotides match TRBD1. The CDR3 is 16 amino acids. The germline gives CDR1 MNHEY, CDR2 SVGEGT. V was clipped by 6 bases and J by 3 bases; unmatched bases: 11. DNA for the CDR3: TGTGCCAGCAGCGCACGTCGGACAGGGGAGGAAGAGACCCAGTACTTC. This sequence encodes CASSARRTGEEETQYF.

The table lists this clone with a few counts. The rearrangement uses TRBV28 and TRBJ1-2, with D unclear. CDR3 length: 15 amino acids. Germline CDR1 and CDR2: MDHEN and SYDVKM. Between the trimmed V and J ends, which lost 2 bases and 0 bases, there was a span of 10 bases. Written as DNA, the CDR3 is TGTGCCAGCAGTTTACCCGGGAGAGCTAACTATGGCTACACCTTC. It translates to CASSLPGRANYGYTF.

The genes are TRBV4-1 and TRBJ2-7; D call uncertain. Germline V lookup: CDR1 MGHRA, CDR2 YSYEKL. CDR3 length: 15 residues. The V end lost 1 base, the J end lost 1 base, and 11 bases lay between the germline ends. The CDR3 region has the DNA TGCGCCAGCAGCCAAGCCCCCTCCTTTTCCTACGAGCAGTACTTC. Translating it yields CASSQAPSFSYEQYF.

The J gene is TRBJ2-3, the V gene TRBV4-2; D possibly corresponds to TRBD1 (6 bases). Per germline, CDR1 LGHNA and CDR2 YNFKEQ. The CDR3 has 15 amino acids. Trimming removed 10 bases at V and 1 base at J, with 18 bases between. The CDR3 region is CATRKGGAGTDTQYF. The CDR3 DNA reads TGTGCCACCAGGAAAGGGGGAGCGGGCACAGATACGCAGTATTTT.

V usage is TRBV6-5 and J usage is TRBJ1-4; D ambiguous. The CDR3 length is 12 residues. CDR1 is MNHEY, CDR2 SVGAGI, per germline. Trimming took off 7 bases at V and 8 bases at J, with 11 bases between the two ends. The CDR3 bases are TGTGCCAGCATTCTATCCGGGGAAAAACTGTTTTTT. Protein sequence: CASILSGEKLFF.

CDR3 coding DNA: TGTGCCAGCAGTGCCCAACACACCTTTTCAGCGGGCGAGCAGTACTTC. Translating it yields CASSAQHTFSAGEQYF. The rearrangement joins TRBV2 to TRBJ2-7; tentative D call: TRBD2 (6 bases). The CDR3 extends over 16 amino acids. Germline CDR1 reads SNHLY; CDR2 reads FYNNEI. The V gene lost 4 bases and the J gene lost 6 bases, with 22 bases spanning the gap. The full variable domain, in which reference TRBV2 and TRBJ2-7 provide the parts outside the CDR3, is EPEVTQTPSHQVTQMGQEVILRCVPISNHLYFYWYRQILGQKVEFLVSFYNNEISEKSEIFDDQFSVERPDGSNFTLKIRSTKLEDSAMYFCASSAQHTFSAGEQYFGPGTRLTVT.

V is TRBV12-3 or TRBV12-4 and J is TRBJ1-5; 8 bases are shared with TRBD1. V lost 5 bases, J lost 5 bases, and 2 bases stayed unmatched. This CDR3 has 13 amino acids. DNA for the CDR3: TGTGCCAGCAGTGACAGGGGTGATCAGCCCCAGCATTTT. It yields the protein CASSDRGDQPQHF.

This clone was counted a few times. V usage is TRBV5-4 and J usage is TRBJ2-2; 9 nucleotides agree with TRBD1. Germline V gene lookup returns CDR1 SGHNT and CDR2 YYREEE (reference sequence). With V trimmed by 1 base and J by 2 bases, 0 bases remained unmatched. The CDR3 extends over 15 amino acids. The CDR3 here is CASSLTGGNTGELFF. CDR3 bases: TGTGCCAGCAGCTTGACAGGGGGCAACACCGGGGAGCTGTTTTTT.

This clone was observed a handful of times. The chain uses TRBV19 and TRBJ1-6, with unresolved D. With 9 bases removed from V and 0 bases from J, the gap between germline ends came to 9 bases. The CDR3 is made up of 14 amino acids. The V gene's germline CDR1 is LNHDA and CDR2 SQIVND (reference sequence). The CDR3: CASLGSSYNSPLHF. CDR3 coding DNA: TGTGCCAGCCTTGGTAGCTCCTATAATTCACCCCTCCACTTT.

V gene TRBV25-1 combines with J gene TRBJ1-2; 7 bases line up with TRBD1. CDR3 length equals 14 residues. Germline-derived CDR1 and CDR2 are MGHDK and SYGVNS. Trimming cost V 6 bases and J 8 bases; bases outside gene matches: 12. The CDR3 nucleotides are TGTGCCAGCAGCGCTGGGGGACAGTTTGTCGGCTACACCTTC. It translates to CASSAGGQFVGYTF.

The chain couples TRBV30 to TRBJ2-7; D gene ambiguous. Germline CDR1 and CDR2: GTSNPN and SVGIG (reference sequence). Trimming removed 0 bases at V and 0 bases at J, with 12 bases between. The CDR3 length is 15 residues. DNA of the CDR3: TGTGCCTGGAGTGTACGGCGGCACAACTCCTACGAGCAGTACTTC. Translation: CAWSVRRHNSYEQYF.